This T cell receptor (beta chain) came from a study of OX40 agonist ivuxolimab in advanced cancers. Across the study: The mean age was approximately 60 years, ranging from roughly 23 to 90, with 82.7% of participants male.

Study-wide findings and caveats: The investigators did not determine what antigen specificity the expanded peripheral T cells had. Low normalized clonal expansion also occurred in some nonresponding patients. At doses 0.1 to 3.0 mg/kg, CD4+ and CD8+ clones expanded.

Details on this clone: The antigen remains unidentified.

Some clones are missing from TCRdb's copy, which holds only in-frame ones; the method was immunoSEQ multiplex PCR. The data show about 58,000 clones, with roughly nine tenths seen just once and around 2% held by the top ten. This material consisted of CD4+ or CD8+ T cells sorted from blood, taken in a trial of the OX40 agonist ivuxolimab. The receptor was derived from an adult with an advanced solid tumor such as melanoma, head and neck, liver or kidney cancer.

The CDR3 reads CASSPRAESDTQYF. The CDR3 DNA reads as TGTGCCAGCTCACCACGTGCGGAGTCAGATACGCAGTATTTT. This chain connects TRBV18 to TRBJ2-3, with D unclear. Deletions cut 1 base from V and 4 bases from J, with 9 bases between. Germline V gene sequence: CDR1 KGHSH, CDR2 LQKENI. The CDR3 is made up of 14 amino acids. Drawing the rest from reference TRBV18 and TRBJ2-3, the complete variable domain is NAGVMQNPRHLVRRRGQEARLRCSPMKGHSHVYWYRQLPEEGLKFMVYLQKENIIDESGMPKERFSAEFPKEGPSILRIQQVVRGDSAAYFCASSPRAESDTQYFGPGTRLTVL.